This T cell receptor beta chain was identified in a study of CD8+ T cells in alopecia areata. Study-level points and caveats: Normal scalp showed lower clonality than lesional scalp, especially alopecia totalis/universalis.

This clone was counted only a few times. The antigen remains undetermined. Extraction of RNA preceded its reverse transcription into cDNA, which served as the sequencing template. Data came from immunoSEQ multiplex PCR; TCRdb stores just in-frame clones and leaves some out. The table includes 90,000 to 100,000 clones, nearly 45% detected once. Trimming took 7 bases from V and 3 from J; bases not matched to a gene: 6. Germline lookup yields CDR1 MDHEN and CDR2 SYDVKM. The CDR3 spans 14 residues. The sequence derives from a human donor with alopecia areata. The sequencing sample was made of CD4+ T cells sorted from blood. The rearrangement joins TRBV28 to TRBJ2-7, with TRBD2 matching 10 bases. The CDR3 protein is CASKKGLAHYEQYF. As DNA, the CDR3 is TGTGCCAGCAAAAAGGGACTAGCGCACTACGAGCAGTACTTC.